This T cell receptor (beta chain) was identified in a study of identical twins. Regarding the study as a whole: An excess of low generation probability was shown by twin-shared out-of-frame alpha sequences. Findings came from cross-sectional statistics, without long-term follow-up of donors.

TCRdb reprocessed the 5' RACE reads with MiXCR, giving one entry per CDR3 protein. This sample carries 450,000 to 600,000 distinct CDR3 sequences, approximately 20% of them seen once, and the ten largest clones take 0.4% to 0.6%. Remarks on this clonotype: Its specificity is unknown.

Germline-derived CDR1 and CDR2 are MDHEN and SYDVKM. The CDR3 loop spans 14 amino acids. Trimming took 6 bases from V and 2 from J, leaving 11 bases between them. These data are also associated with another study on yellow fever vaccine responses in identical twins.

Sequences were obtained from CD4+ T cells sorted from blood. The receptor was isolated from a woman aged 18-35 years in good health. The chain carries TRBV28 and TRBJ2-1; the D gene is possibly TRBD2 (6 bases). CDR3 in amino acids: CASSGGATYNEQFF. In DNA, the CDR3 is TGTGCCAGCAGCGGAGGGGCCACCTACAATGAGCAGTTCTTC.